This T cell receptor beta chain was sequenced in a study of blood T cell repertoires in COVID-19. Looking at the study overall: Specimens from acute and convalescent COVID-19 originated in the United States, Italy and Spain. PBMCs, B-cell-depleted T cells, or T cells provided the cDNA or gDNA that made up the material.

The study drew participants aged roughly 18 to 95 years from roughly 25 US areas. CDR1 is MDHEN and CDR2 is SYDVKM in the germline V gene. V shed 4 bases and J shed 0 bases, with 9 bases lying between them. The CDR3 runs 14 residues. Libraries were prepared by immunoSEQ multiplex PCR; TCRdb keeps only in-frame clonotypes and omits some of them. The sample contains a few hundred thousand clones, 70% to 90% of which appear only once. This TCR derives from a man aged 25 to 40 who had recovered from COVID-19. V gene TRBV28 combines with J gene TRBJ1-2; D gene unclear. The material sequenced was PBMCs or T cells enriched from blood (not recorded which). The chain's CDR3 is CASSSPPSNYGYTF. CDR3 in DNA: TGTGCCAGCAGTTCCCCCCCCTCTAACTATGGCTACACCTTC.